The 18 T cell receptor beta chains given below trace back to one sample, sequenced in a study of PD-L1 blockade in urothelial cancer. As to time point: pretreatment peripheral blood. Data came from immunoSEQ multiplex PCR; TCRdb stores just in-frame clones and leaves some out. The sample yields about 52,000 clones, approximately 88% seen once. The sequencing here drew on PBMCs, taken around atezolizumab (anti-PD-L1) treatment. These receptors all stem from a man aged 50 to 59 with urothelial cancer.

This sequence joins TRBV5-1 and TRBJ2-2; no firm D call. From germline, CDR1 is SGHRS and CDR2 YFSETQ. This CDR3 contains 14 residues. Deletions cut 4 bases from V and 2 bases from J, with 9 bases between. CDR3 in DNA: TGCGCCAGCAGCAACAGATCTAACACCGGGGAGCTGTTTTTT. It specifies CASSNRSNTGELFF.

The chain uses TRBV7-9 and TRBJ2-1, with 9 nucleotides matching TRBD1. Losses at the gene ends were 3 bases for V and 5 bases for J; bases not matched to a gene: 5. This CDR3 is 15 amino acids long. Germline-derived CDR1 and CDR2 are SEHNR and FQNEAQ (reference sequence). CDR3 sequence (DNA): TGTGCCAGCAGCTTCCCCGGGACAGGGAACAATGAGCAGTTCTTC. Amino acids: CASSFPGTGNNEQFF. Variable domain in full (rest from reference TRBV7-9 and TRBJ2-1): DTGVSQNPRHKITKRGQNVTFRCDPISEHNRLYWYRQTLGQGPEFLTYFQNEAQLEKSRLLSDRFSAERPKGSFSTLEIQRTEQGDSAMYLCASSFPGTGNNEQFFGPGTRLTVL.

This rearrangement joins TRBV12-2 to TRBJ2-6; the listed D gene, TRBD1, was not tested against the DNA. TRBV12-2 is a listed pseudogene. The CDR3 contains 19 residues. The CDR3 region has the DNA TGTGCAAGTCGCTTAGGGGCCGGGACAGCCGACTCTGGGGCCAACGTCCTGACTTTC. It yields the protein CASRLGAGTADSGANVLTF.

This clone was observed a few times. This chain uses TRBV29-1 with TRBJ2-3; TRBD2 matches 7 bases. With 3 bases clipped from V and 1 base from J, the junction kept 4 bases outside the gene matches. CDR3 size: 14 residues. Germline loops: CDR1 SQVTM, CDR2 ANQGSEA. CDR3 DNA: TGCAGCGTTGACCGCGGGAGAGGCACAGATACGCAGTATTTT. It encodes CSVDRGRGTDTQYF.

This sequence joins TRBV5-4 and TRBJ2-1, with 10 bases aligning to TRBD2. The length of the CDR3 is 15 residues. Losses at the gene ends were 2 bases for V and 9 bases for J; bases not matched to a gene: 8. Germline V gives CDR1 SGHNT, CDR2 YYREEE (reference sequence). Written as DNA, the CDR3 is TGTGCCAGCAGCTTAAGTCTAGCGGGAGTCGGTGAGCAGTTCTTC. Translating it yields CASSLSLAGVGEQFF.

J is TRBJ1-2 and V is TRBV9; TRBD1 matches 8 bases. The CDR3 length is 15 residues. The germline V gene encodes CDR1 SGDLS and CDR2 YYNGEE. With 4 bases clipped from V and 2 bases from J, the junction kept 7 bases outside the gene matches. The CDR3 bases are TGTGCCAGCAGCCCCCGGGACAGGCGAAACTATGGCTACACCTTC. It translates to CASSPRDRRNYGYTF.

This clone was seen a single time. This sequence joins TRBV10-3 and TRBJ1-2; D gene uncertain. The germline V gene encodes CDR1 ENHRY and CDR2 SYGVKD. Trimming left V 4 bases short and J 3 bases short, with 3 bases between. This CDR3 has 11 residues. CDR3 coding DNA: TGTGCCATCAGTGGAGACTATGGCTACACCTTC. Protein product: CAISGDYGYTF.

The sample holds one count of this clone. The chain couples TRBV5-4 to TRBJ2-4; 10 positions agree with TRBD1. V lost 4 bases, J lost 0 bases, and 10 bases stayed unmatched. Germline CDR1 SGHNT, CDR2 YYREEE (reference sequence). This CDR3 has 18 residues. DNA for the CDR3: TGTGCCAGCAGCACCACAGGGACAGGGGCCCTAGCCAAAAACATTCAGTACTTC. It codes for CASSTTGTGALAKNIQYF.

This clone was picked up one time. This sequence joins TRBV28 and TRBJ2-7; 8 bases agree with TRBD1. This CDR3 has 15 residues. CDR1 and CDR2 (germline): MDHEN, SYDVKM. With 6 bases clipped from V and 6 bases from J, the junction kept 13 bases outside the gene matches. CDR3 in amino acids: CASRQTGDGYPEQYF. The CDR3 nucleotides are TGTGCCAGCAGGCAGACAGGGGATGGGTATCCCGAGCAGTACTTC.

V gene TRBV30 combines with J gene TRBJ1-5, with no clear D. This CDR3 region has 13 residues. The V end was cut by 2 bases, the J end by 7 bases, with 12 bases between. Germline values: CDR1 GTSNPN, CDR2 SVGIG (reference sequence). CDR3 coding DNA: TGTGCCTGGAGTAAGGCTGGAGGGCAGCCCCAGCATTTT. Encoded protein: CAWSKAGGQPQHF.

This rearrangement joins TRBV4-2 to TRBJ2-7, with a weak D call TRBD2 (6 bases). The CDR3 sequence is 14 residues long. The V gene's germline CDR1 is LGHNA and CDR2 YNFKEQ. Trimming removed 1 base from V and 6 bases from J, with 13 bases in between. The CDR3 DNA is TGTGCCAGCAGCCAAGCGACGTGGGGAGGCGAGCAGTACTTC. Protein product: CASSQATWGGEQYF.

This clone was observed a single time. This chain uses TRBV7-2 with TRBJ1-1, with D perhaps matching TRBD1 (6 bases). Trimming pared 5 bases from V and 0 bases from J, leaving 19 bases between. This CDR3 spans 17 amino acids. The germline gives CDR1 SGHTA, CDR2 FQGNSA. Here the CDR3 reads CASSTPTGSGMNTEAFF. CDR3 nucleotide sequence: TGTGCCAGCAGCACGCCGACAGGATCGGGAATGAACACTGAAGCTTTCTTT.

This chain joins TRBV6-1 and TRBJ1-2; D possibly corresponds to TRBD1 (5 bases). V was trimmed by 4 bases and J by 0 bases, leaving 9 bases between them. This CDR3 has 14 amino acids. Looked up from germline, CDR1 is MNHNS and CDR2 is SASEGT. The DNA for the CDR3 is TGTGCCAGCAGTGGAACAGGTTCTAACTATGGCTACACCTTC. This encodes CASSGTGSNYGYTF.

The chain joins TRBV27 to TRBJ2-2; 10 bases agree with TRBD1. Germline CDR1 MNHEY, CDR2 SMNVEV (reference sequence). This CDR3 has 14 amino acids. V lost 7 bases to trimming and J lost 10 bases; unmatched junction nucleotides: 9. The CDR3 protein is CASKLTTGGVELFF. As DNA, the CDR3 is TGTGCCAGCAAATTAACGACAGGGGGCGTGGAGCTGTTTTTT.

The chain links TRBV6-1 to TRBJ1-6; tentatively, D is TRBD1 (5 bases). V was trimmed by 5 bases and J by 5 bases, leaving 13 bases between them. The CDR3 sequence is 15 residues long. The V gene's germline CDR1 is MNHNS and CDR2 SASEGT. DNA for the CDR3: TGTGCCAGCAGTCCCCGGGAGGGGAATAATTCACCCCTCCACTTT. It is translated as CASSPREGNNSPLHF.

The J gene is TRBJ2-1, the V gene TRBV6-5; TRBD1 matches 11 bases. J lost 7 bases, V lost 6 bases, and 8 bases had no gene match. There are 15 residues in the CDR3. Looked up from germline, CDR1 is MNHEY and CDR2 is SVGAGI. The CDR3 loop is CASSRGQGAGNEQFF. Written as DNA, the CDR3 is TGTGCCAGCAGCCGAGGACAGGGGGCTGGGAATGAGCAGTTCTTC.

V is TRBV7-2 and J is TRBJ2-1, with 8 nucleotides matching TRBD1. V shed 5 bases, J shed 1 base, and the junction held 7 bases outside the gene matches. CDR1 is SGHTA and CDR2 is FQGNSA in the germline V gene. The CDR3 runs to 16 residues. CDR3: CASSPGGQRSYNEQFF. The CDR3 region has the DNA TGTGCCAGCAGCCCAGGGGGCCAGCGGTCCTACAATGAGCAGTTCTTC.

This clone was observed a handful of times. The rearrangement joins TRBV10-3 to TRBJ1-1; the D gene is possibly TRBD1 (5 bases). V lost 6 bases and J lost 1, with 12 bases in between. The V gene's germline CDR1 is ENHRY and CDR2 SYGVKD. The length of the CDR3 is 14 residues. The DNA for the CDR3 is TGTGCCATCAGAGACACAGGTGGGAACACTGAAGCTTTCTTT. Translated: CAIRDTGGNTEAFF.